These 18 T cell receptor beta chains share one sample of origin, sequenced in a study of blood T cell repertoires in COVID-19. The table came from immunoSEQ multiplex PCR; TCRdb's copy has only in-frame clones and leaves some out. The sample lists some 250,000 clones; about 80% were seen once. The sample comprised peripheral blood. All receptors derive from a man in his fifties or sixties with active or convalescent COVID-19.

The chain combines TRBV11-2 with TRBJ2-2; 12 bases align to TRBD2. The CDR3 contains 17 residues. The V segment lost 4 bases and the J segment 6 bases; nucleotides outside the gene matches: 9. In germline, CDR1 is SGHAT, CDR2 FQNNGV. The CDR3 loop is CASSSWTLAGGPGELFF. In nucleotides, the CDR3 is TGTGCCAGCAGCTCCTGGACCCTAGCGGGGGGGCCCGGGGAGCTGTTTTTT.

This clone came up a few times. The chain links TRBV11-2 to TRBJ1-2; 7 bases agree with TRBD1. The J segment lost 4 bases and the V segment lost 1 base, leaving 6 bases of the junction unmatched. The CDR3 runs to 15 residues. Germline CDR1 and CDR2: SGHAT and FQNNGV. CDR3 sequence: CASSLGGTAIYGYTF. The CDR3 DNA reads TGTGCCAGCAGCTTAGGCGGGACAGCCATCTATGGCTACACCTTC.

This chain uses TRBV5-1 with TRBJ1-1; tentatively, D is TRBD1 (5 bases). The germline CDR1 and CDR2 sequences are SGHRS and YFSETQ. CDR3 length equals 16 residues. Trimming stripped 3 bases from V and 1 base from J, with 16 bases between. The CDR3 reads CASSSPHGAGNTEAFF. Written as DNA, the CDR3 is TGCGCCAGCAGCTCACCCCATGGGGCTGGGAACACTGAAGCTTTCTTT.

This rearrangement joins TRBV5-8 to TRBJ2-2; a possible D gene is TRBD1 (6 bases). The CDR3 contains 15 residues. CDR1 is SGHTS and CDR2 is YDEGEE in the germline V gene. The germline V and J ends were trimmed by 0 bases and 6 bases, with 12 bases remaining between them. This CDR3 is CASSLGQVLSGELFF. CDR3 DNA: TGTGCCAGCAGCTTGGGACAGGTGCTTTCCGGGGAGCTGTTTTTT.

J is TRBJ1-2 and V is TRBV25-1, with a weak D call TRBD1 (5 bases). The CDR3 is 16 amino acids. Trimming shortened V by 1 base and J by 6 bases, and 18 bases separated the two germline ends. CDR1 MGHDK and CDR2 SYGVNS come from the germline V gene. As DNA, the CDR3 is TGTGCCAGCAGTGAATTTGGTTCGACAGTGCGCGATGGCTACACCTTC. Its protein product is CASSEFGSTVRDGYTF.

The chain links TRBV20-1 to TRBJ2-3; unclear D gene. V was trimmed by 3 bases and J by 3 bases, leaving 7 bases between them. CDR1 DFQATT and CDR2 SNEGSKA come from the germline V gene (reference sequence). The CDR3 is 12 amino acids. The CDR3 DNA reads TGCAGTGCTAGTGAGGAGACAGATACGCAGTATTTT. It translates to CSASEETDTQYF.

The sample holds a few counts of this clone. The chain joins TRBV18 to TRBJ1-5, with 8 bases aligning to TRBD1. This CDR3 has 15 amino acids. V lost 3 bases and J lost 6; bases outside the gene matches: 7. Germline V gene sequence: CDR1 KGHSH, CDR2 LQKENI. CDR3 loop: CASSPTGDEGQPQHF. CDR3 DNA: TGTGCCAGCTCACCGACAGGGGACGAGGGTCAGCCCCAGCATTTT.

The chain has TRBV15 and TRBJ1-4; D possibly corresponds to TRBD1 (6 bases). In germline, CDR1 is LNHNV, CDR2 YYDKDF (reference sequence). The CDR3 spans 15 residues. V was cut by 3 bases and J by 5 bases, with 13 bases left in between. The CDR3 sequence: CATSSNRDRNEKLFF. DNA for the CDR3: TGTGCCACCAGCAGTAACAGGGATCGAAATGAAAAACTGTTTTTT.

Concerning this clone: At the DNA level, this CDR3 is encoded by other sequences in the same sample as well. This chain connects TRBV12-3 or TRBV12-4 to TRBJ2-7; tentatively, D is TRBD2 (6 bases). This CDR3 contains 13 residues. The V and J ends lost 0 bases and 3 bases respectively, with 6 bases between them. The CDR3 DNA reads TGTGCCAGCAGTTTAGCGGGGGGCTACGAGCAGTACTTC. It specifies CASSLAGGYEQYF.

The chain joins TRBV4-2 to TRBJ1-1; possibly TRBD1 for D (5 bases). The CDR3 extends over 16 amino acids. Per the germline V gene, CDR1 is LGHNA and CDR2 is YNFKEQ. V lost 5 bases and J 4 bases, leaving 20 bases between the germline ends. The CDR3 is CASSERKGARGTEAFF. DNA for the CDR3: TGTGCCAGCAGCGAAAGAAAGGGCGCAAGGGGCACTGAAGCTTTCTTT.

CDR3 amino acids: CASRGAGLYQPQHF. CDR3 bases: TGTGCCAGCAGGGGGGCAGGGCTTTATCAGCCCCAGCATTTT. J is TRBJ1-5 and V is TRBV2; possible D gene TRBD1, 6 bases. With 6 bases removed from V and 5 bases from J, the gap between germline ends came to 14 bases. This CDR3 has 14 amino acids. Germline V gene data show CDR1 as SNHLY and CDR2 as FYNNEI.

V gene TRBV28 combines with J gene TRBJ2-7, with D possibly TRBD2 on 7 matching bases. This CDR3 is built from 15 residues. The V gene lost 1 base and the J gene lost 6 bases, with 16 bases spanning the gap. Looked up from germline, CDR1 is MDHEN and CDR2 is SYDVKM. This CDR3 reads CASSLSGGAKCEQYF. The CDR3 nucleotides read TGTGCCAGCAGTTTATCGGGGGGCGCAAAGTGCGAGCAGTACTTC.

A few counts support this clone. This rearrangement joins TRBV6-1 to TRBJ1-1, with a weak D call TRBD1 (5 bases). The V end was cut by 1 base, the J end by 5 bases, with 5 bases between. Per the germline V gene, CDR1 is MNHNS and CDR2 is SASEGT. The CDR3 has 12 residues. CDR3 bases: TGTGCCAGCAGTGAAGGGACAACTGAAGCTTTCTTT. Translated: CASSEGTTEAFF.

The chain uses TRBV5-1 and TRBJ1-1; D ambiguous. CDR1 is SGHRS and CDR2 is YFSETQ in the germline V gene. V gave up 0 bases and J gave up 2 bases, with 8 bases separating them. The CDR3 sequence is 14 residues long. Here the CDR3 reads CASSLVGENTEAFF. CDR3 in DNA: TGCGCCAGCAGCTTGGTCGGTGAAAACACTGAAGCTTTCTTT.

The chain has TRBV5-1 and TRBJ2-7; 10 positions agree with TRBD1. Germline CDR1 reads SGHRS; CDR2 reads YFSETQ. V dropped 4 bases and J dropped 7; count of bases not matched to a gene: 8. The CDR3 is 14 residues long. The chain's CDR3 is CASSPRQGAREQYF. The CDR3 coding sequence is TGCGCCAGCAGCCCCCGACAGGGGGCGAGGGAGCAGTACTTC. Looking up the rest from reference TRBV5-1 and TRBJ2-7 gives the full variable domain: KAGVTQTPRYLIKTRGQQVTLSCSPISGHRSVSWYQQTPGQGLQFLFEYFSETQRNKGNFPGRFSGRQFSNSRSEMNVSTLELGDSALYLCASSPRQGAREQYFGPGTRLTVT.

This clone was picked up one time. The chain carries TRBV11-2 and TRBJ2-1, with 9 bases identical to TRBD2. The germline CDR1 and CDR2 sequences are SGHAT and FQNNGV. The CDR3 spans 16 residues. Trimming removed 0 bases from V and 3 bases from J; junction bases left unmatched: 3. CDR3 protein: CASSLEGSGGYNEQFF. DNA for the CDR3: TGTGCCAGCAGCTTAGAAGGTAGCGGGGGCTACAATGAGCAGTTCTTC.

The V call is TRBV5-1, the J call TRBJ1-4; D remains ambiguous. The CDR3 is 12 residues long. V lost 0 bases to trimming and J lost 8 bases, with 5 bases between them. Germline lookup yields CDR1 SGHRS and CDR2 YFSETQ. CDR3 in amino acids: CASSLGGEKLFF. The CDR3 DNA sequence: TGCGCCAGCAGCTTGGGCGGGGAAAAACTGTTTTTT.

V and J are TRBV3-1 (or the pseudogene TRBV3-2) and TRBJ1-2; D unresolved. Germline V gene lookup returns CDR1 LGHDT and CDR2 YNNKEL (reference sequence). The V end lost 0 bases, the J end lost 12 bases, and 14 bases lay between the germline ends. The CDR3 consists of 13 residues. As DNA, the CDR3 is TGTGCCAGCAGCCAAGATGCGGGCAGGCCTCACACCTTC. Amino acids: CASSQDAGRPHTF.